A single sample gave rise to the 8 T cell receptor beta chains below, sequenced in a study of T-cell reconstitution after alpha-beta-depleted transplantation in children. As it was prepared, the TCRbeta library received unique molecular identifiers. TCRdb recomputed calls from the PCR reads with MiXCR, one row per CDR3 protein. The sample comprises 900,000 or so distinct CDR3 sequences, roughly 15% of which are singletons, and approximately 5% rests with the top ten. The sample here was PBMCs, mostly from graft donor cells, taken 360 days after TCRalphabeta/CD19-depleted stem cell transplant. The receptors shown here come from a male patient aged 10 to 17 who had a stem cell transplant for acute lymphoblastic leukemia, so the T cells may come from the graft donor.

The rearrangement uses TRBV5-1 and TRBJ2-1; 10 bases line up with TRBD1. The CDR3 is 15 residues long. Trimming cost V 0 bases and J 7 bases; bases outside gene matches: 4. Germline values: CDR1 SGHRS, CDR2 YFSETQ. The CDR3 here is CASSLGTGGGNEQFF. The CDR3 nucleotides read TGCGCCAGCAGCTTGGGGACAGGGGGAGGGAATGAGCAGTTCTTC.

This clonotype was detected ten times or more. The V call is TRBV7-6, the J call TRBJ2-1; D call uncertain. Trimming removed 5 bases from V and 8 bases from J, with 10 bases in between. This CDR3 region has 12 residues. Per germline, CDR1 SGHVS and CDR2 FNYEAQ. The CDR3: CASSPGEYEQFF. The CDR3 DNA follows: TGTGCCAGCAGCCCCGGCGAGTATGAGCAGTTCTTC.

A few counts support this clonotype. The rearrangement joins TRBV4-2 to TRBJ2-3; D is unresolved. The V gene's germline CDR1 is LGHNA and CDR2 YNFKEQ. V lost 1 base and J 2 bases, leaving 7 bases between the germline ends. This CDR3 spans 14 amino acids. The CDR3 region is CASSQAVLTDTQYF. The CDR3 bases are TGTGCCAGCAGCCAAGCCGTCCTCACAGATACGCAGTATTTT.

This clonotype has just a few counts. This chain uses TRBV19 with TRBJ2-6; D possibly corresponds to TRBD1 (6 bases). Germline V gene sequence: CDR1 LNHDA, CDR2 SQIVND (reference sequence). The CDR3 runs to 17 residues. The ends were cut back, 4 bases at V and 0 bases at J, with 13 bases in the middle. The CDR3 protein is CASSRPTGSSGANVLTF. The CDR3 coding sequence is TGTGCCAGTAGTAGACCGACAGGTTCCTCTGGGGCCAACGTCCTGACTTTC.

CDR3 residues: CASSLTAGAFGTQYF. The CDR3 nucleotides are TGCGCCAGCAGCTTGACCGCGGGTGCCTTTGGTACGCAGTATTTT. This sequence joins TRBV5-1 and TRBJ2-3; possibly TRBD2 for D (5 bases). The CDR3 has 15 amino acids. The germline V and J ends were trimmed by 1 base and 8 bases, with 17 bases remaining between them. The V gene's germline CDR1 is SGHRS and CDR2 YFSETQ.

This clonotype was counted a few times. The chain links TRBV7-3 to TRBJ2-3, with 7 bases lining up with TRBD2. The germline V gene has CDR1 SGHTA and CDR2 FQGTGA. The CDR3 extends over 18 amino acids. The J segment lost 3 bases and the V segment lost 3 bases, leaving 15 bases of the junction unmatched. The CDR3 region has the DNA TGTGCCAGCAGCTTTGCCCCCCGCCGGGGCGGGAGTACAGATACGCAGTATTTT. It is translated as CASSFAPRRGGSTDTQYF. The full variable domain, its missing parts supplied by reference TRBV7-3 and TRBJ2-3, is GAGVSQTPSNKVTEKGKYVELRCDPISGHTALYWYRQSLGQGPEFLIYFQGTGAADDSGLPNDRFFAVRPEGSVSTLKIQRTERGDSAVYLCASSFAPRRGGSTDTQYFGPGTRLTVL.

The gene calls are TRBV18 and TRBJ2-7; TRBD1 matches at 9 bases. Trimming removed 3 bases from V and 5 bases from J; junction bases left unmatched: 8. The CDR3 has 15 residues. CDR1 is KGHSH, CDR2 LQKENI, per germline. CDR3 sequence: CASSPPGQGWDEQYF. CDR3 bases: TGTGCCAGCTCACCCCCGGGACAGGGATGGGACGAGCAGTACTTC.

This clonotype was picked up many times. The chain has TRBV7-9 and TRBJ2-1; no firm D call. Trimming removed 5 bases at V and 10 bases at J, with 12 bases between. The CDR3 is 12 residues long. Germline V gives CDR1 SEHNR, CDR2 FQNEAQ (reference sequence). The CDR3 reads CASSQIAEEQFF. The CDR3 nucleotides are TGTGCCAGCAGCCAGATCGCGGAAGAGCAGTTCTTC.